This section outlines one T cell receptor (beta chain) sequence together with its context. These data are taken from a study of OX40 agonist ivuxolimab in advanced cancers. This CDR3 contains 13 residues. The V and J ends lost 6 bases and 7 bases respectively, with 15 bases between them. Per germline, CDR1 MDHEN and CDR2 SYDVKM. The table came from immunoSEQ multiplex PCR; TCRdb's copy has only in-frame clones and leaves some out. Seen here are more than 55,000 clones, about 84% observed once, and the top ten hold 6.1%. The chain recombines TRBV28 with TRBJ1-2; D uncertain. The source of this sequence is an adult with an advanced solid tumor such as melanoma, head and neck, liver or kidney cancer. The source was CD4+ or CD8+ T cells sorted from blood, collected in a trial of the OX40 agonist ivuxolimab. The CDR3 loop reads CASRGDLRGGYTF. The CDR3 DNA sequence: TGTGCCAGCAGGGGCGACTTACGGGGTGGCTACACCTTC.